This T cell receptor beta chain came from a study of T cell clonotyping in hematopoietic cell transplantation. Findings and limits, study-wide: Recipient TCR diversity dropped after transplant; expanded clonotypes rose from day 30 to 180.

The time point is: recipient sample about 28 days before transplant, after cytoreduction. Libraries were prepared by immunoSEQ multiplex PCR; TCRdb keeps only in-frame clonotypes and omits some of them. The data show under 30,000 clones, 60% to 85% seen once. There are 15 residues in the CDR3. Trimming removed 2 bases from V and 0 bases from J, with 5 bases in between. Germline CDR1 SNHLY, CDR2 FYNNEI. For this clone: No antigen is known for it.

Sample: peripheral blood mononuclear cells, taken before stem cell transplant. The clonotype comes from a young woman with chronic myeloid leukemia. Some clones in this sample may be carry-over from other donors' samples. The chain has TRBV2 and TRBJ2-6; D not resolved. The CDR3 here is CASSEFISGANVLTF. As DNA, the CDR3 is TGTGCCAGCAGTGAATTCATCTCTGGGGCCAACGTCCTGACTTTC.